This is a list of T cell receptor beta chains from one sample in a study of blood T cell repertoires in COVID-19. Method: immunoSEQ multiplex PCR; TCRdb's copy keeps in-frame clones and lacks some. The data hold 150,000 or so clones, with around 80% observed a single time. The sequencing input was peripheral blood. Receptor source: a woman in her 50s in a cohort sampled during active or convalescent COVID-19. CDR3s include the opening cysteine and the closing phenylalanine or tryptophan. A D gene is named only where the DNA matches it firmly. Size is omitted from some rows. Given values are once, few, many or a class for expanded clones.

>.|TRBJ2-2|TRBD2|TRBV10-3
CAISDGLDPGELFF
TGTGCCATCAGTGATGGACTAGACCCCGGGGAGCTGTTTTTT
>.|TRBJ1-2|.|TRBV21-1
CASSNDGYTF
TGTGCCAGCAGCAACGATGGCTACACCTTC
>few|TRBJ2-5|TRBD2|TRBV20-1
CSASVGGAHRETQYF
TGCAGTGCTAGTGTCGGGGGGGCCCATCGGGAGACCCAGTACTTC
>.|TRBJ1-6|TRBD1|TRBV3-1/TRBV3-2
CASSQGTGGISPLHF
TGTGCCAGCAGCCAAGGTACAGGGGGTATTTCACCCCTCCACTTT
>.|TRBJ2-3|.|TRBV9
CASSVGGPSTDTQYF
TGTGCCAGCAGCGTAGGAGGTCCTAGCACAGATACGCAGTATTTT
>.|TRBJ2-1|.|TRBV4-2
CASSHDGGLGSYNEQFF
TGTGCCAGCAGCCACGACGGGGGACTGGGATCCTACAATGAGCAGTTCTTC
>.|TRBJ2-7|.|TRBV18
CASSPGVASSYEQYF
TGTGCCAGCTCACCTGGGGTAGCGAGCTCCTACGAGCAGTACTTC
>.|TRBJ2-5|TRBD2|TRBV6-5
CASSPVAGYQETQYF
TGTGCCAGCAGTCCAGTAGCGGGGTACCAAGAGACCCAGTACTTC
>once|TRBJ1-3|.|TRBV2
CASKTAAGNTIYF
TGTGCCAGCAAGACTGCCGCTGGAAACACCATATATTTT
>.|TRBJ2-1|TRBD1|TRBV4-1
CASSQTGWGEQFF
TGCGCCAGCAGCCAGACAGGGTGGGGTGAGCAGTTCTTC
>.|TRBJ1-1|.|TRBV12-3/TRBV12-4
CASSQRGDTEAFF
TGTGCCAGCAGCCAACGGGGGGACACTGAAGCTTTCTTT
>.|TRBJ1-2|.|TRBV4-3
CASSQDLGGGAYGYTF
TGCGCCAGCAGCCAAGATCTAGGGGGGGGCGCCTATGGCTACACCTTC
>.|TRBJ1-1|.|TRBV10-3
CAISVGQPPEGTEAFF
TGTGCCATCAGTGTCGGGCAGCCCCCGGAGGGCACTGAAGCTTTCTTT
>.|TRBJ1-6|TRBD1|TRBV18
CASSPADRVGTLHF
TGTGCCAGCTCACCAGCGGACAGGGTCGGGACCCTCCACTTT
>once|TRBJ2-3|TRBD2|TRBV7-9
CASSPELAGGTDTQYF
TGTGCCAGCAGCCCAGAGTTGGCGGGGGGCACAGATACGCAGTATTTT
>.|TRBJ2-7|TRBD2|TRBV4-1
CASSQEGRGFSYEQYF
TGCGCCAGCAGCCAAGAAGGGCGGGGGTTCTCCTACGAGCAGTACTTC
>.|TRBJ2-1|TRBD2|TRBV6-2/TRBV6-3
CASSYSIIRTSVRFF
TGTGCCAGCAGTTACTCAATTATTCGGACTAGTGTCCGGTTCTTC
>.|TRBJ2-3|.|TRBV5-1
CASRGGVADTQYF
TGCGCCAGCAGGGGGGGAGTGGCAGATACGCAGTATTTT
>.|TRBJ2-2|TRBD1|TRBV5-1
CASSLGQGTNTGELFF
TGCGCCAGCAGCTTGGGACAGGGAACGAACACCGGGGAGCTGTTTTTT
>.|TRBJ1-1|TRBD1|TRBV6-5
CASSSRTGVRNTEAFF
TGTGCCAGCAGTTCCCGGACAGGGGTACGGAACACTGAAGCTTTCTTT
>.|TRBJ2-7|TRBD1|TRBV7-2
CASSPPGTGYEQYF
TGTGCCAGCAGCCCGCCCGGGACAGGCTACGAGCAGTACTTC
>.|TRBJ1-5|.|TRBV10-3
CAISAGAGANQPQHF
TGTGCCATCAGTGCCGGGGCAGGGGCGAATCAGCCCCAGCATTTT
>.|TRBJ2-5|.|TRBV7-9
CASSSLRRGPETQYF
TGTGCCAGCAGCTCGCTTAGGCGGGGGCCGGAGACCCAGTACTTC
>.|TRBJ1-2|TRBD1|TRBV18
CASSPGQGVYGYTF
TGTGCCAGCTCGCCTGGACAGGGGGTCTATGGCTACACCTTC
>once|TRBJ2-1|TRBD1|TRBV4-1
CASSHVPGQGSQFF
TGCGCCAGCAGCCACGTCCCGGGACAGGGTTCGCAGTTCTTC
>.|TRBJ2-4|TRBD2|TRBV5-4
CASSRHGGAKNIQYF
TGTGCCAGCAGCAGACACGGGGGGGCCAAAAACATTCAGTACTTC
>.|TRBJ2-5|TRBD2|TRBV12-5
CASGLAAIAGGKETQYF
TGTGCTAGTGGTTTGGCTGCTATAGCGGGGGGCAAAGAGACCCAGTACTTC
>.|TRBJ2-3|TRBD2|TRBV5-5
CASSLAPGRGSTDTQYF
TGTGCCAGCAGCTTGGCCCCTGGGCGGGGGAGCACAGATACGCAGTATTTT
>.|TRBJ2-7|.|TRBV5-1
CASSLASGGLGEQYF
TGCGCCAGCAGCTTGGCCTCGGGGGGCCTTGGCGAGCAGTACTTC
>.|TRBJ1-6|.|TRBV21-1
CASSKGDRGHRASPLHF
TGTGCCAGCAGCAAAGGCGACAGGGGGCATCGGGCTTCACCCCTCCACTTT
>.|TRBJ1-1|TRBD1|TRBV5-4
CASSSGQGPEAFF
TGTGCCAGCAGCTCGGGACAGGGACCTGAAGCTTTCTTT
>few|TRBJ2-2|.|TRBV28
CASSLPAESPTNTGELFF
TGTGCCAGCAGTTTACCCGCCGAGTCGCCGACTAACACCGGGGAGCTGTTTTTT
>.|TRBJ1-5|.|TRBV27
CASSSGTSYNQPQHF
TGTGCCAGCAGCTCCGGGACATCCTACAATCAGCCCCAGCATTTT
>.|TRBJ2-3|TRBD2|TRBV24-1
CATSDGAGGFSTDTQYF
TGTGCCACCAGTGACGGAGCGGGGGGGTTTAGCACAGATACGCAGTATTTT
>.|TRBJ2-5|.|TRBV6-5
CASSSWTGQETQYF
TGTGCCAGCAGTTCCTGGACTGGGCAAGAGACCCAGTACTTC
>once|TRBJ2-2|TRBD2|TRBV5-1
CASVRTSGRDTGELFF
TGCGCCAGCGTCAGGACTAGCGGGCGGGACACCGGGGAGCTGTTTTTT
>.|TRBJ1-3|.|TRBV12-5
CAREGLLGNTIYF
TGTGCTAGGGAGGGGTTATTGGGAAACACCATATATTTT
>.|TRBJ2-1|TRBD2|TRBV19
CASSIPGLAGGQNEQFF
TGTGCCAGTAGTATCCCGGGACTAGCGGGGGGGCAAAATGAGCAGTTCTTC
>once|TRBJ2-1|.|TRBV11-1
CASSSMDSSYNEQFF
TGTGCCAGCAGCTCGATGGACAGTTCCTACAATGAGCAGTTCTTC
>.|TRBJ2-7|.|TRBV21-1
CASSKVSEGPTIAIANRQYF
TGTGCCAGCAGCAAAGTTTCCGAGGGCCCCACTATCGCCATAGCCAATCGGCAGTACTTC
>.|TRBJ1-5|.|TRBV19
CASSPDGGNQPQHF
TGTGCCAGTAGTCCAGACGGCGGGAATCAGCCCCAGCATTTT
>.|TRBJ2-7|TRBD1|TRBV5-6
CASSLRGTGSREQYF
TGTGCCAGCAGCTTACGCGGGACAGGGAGTAGGGAGCAGTACTTC
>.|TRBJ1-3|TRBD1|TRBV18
CATPGQGPSGNTIYF
TGTGCCACCCCGGGACAGGGGCCCTCTGGAAACACCATATATTTT
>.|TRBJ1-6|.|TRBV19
CASSAPQGTYNSPLHF
TGTGCCAGTAGCGCACCACAGGGTACCTATAATTCACCCCTCCACTTT
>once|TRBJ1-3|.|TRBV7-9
CASSLTASGNTIYF
TGTGCCAGCAGCTTGACAGCTTCGGGAAACACCATATATTTT